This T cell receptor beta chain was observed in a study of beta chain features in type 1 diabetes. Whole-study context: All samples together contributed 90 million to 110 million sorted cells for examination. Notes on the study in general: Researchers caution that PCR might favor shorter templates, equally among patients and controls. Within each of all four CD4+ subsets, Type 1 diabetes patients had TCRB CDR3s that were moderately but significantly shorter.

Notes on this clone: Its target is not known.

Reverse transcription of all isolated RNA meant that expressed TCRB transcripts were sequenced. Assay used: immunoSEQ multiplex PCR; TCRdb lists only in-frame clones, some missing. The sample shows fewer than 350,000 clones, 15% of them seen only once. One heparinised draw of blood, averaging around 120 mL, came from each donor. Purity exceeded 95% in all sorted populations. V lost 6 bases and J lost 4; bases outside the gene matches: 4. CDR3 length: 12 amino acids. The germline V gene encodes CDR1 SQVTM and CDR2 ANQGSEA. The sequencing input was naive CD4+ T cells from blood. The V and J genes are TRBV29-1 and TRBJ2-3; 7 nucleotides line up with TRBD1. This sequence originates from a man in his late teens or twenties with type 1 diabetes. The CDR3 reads CSVDRTSDTQYF. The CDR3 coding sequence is TGCAGCGTGGACAGGACCTCAGATACGCAGTATTTT.